The rows below give T cell receptor beta chains drawn from one sample of a study of a mutant IDH1 vaccine in newly diagnosed glioma. No antigens are known for them. The method was immunoSEQ multiplex PCR; TCRdb's version includes in-frame clones alone and lacks a portion of them. The table records around 69,000 clones, 70% to 90% of them present only once. The source material was PBMCs, sampled from a glioma patient whose treatment included an IDH1 peptide vaccine. Receptors originate from a young man with glioma. Both conserved end residues are part of each CDR3. The D gene is left open where the match is weak. The size field is filled for only some rows; it gives once, few, many or a size class.

D: NA
size: NA
V: TRBV5-1
J: TRBJ2-7
CDR3: CASSSNKPYEQYF
DNA: TGCGCCAGCAGTTCTAACAAGCCCTACGAGCAGTACTTC

D: NA
size: NA
V: TRBV10-3
J: TRBJ1-1
CDR3: CATVDGGSNTEAFF
DNA: TGTGCCACCGTGGATGGGGGGTCAAACACTGAAGCTTTCTTT

D: TRBD2
size: NA
V: TRBV15
J: TRBJ2-7
CDR3: CATSRDLLAGATGRGEQYF
DNA: TGTGCCACCAGCAGAGATTTGCTAGCGGGAGCTACGGGCCGAGGCGAGCAGTACTTC

D: NA
size: few
V: TRBV29-1
J: TRBJ1-1
CDR3: CSVEGWGSTEAFF
DNA: TGCAGCGTTGAGGGTTGGGGTAGCACTGAAGCTTTCTTT

D: NA
size: NA
V: TRBV6-5
J: TRBJ2-2
CDR3: CASSPNTEAGELFF
DNA: TGTGCCAGCAGCCCTAATACAGAGGCCGGGGAGCTGTTTTTT

D: NA
size: NA
V: TRBV9
J: TRBJ2-5
CDR3: CASSAGGETQYF
DNA: TGTGCCAGCAGCGCCGGAGGGGAGACCCAGTACTTC

D: NA
size: NA
V: TRBV9
J: TRBJ2-2
CDR3: CASSGRDRGTGELFF
DNA: TGTGCCAGCAGCGGCCGGGACCGAGGGACCGGGGAGCTGTTTTTT

D: TRBD2
size: NA
V: TRBV28
J: TRBJ2-1
CDR3: CASSFRSGRGGEQFF
DNA: TGTGCCAGCAGTTTCAGGAGCGGGAGGGGGGGTGAGCAGTTCTTC

D: NA
size: once
V: TRBV19
J: TRBJ1-5
CDR3: CASGRGEGNQPQHF
DNA: TGTGCCAGTGGCCGGGGGGAAGGCAATCAGCCCCAGCATTTT

D: NA
size: NA
V: TRBV11-2
J: TRBJ2-3
CDR3: CASSLAPSTDTQYF
DNA: TGTGCCAGCAGCTTAGCCCCTAGCACAGATACGCAGTATTTT

D: TRBD1
size: NA
V: TRBV4-2
J: TRBJ2-1
CDR3: CASSQGSGQSYNEQFF
DNA: TGTGCCAGCAGCCAAGGGTCGGGACAGTCCTACAATGAGCAGTTCTTC

D: TRBD1
size: NA
V: TRBV29-1
J: TRBJ1-1
CDR3: CSVTGEATEAFF
DNA: TGCAGCGTGACAGGGGAGGCCACTGAAGCTTTCTTT

D: TRBD1
size: NA
V: TRBV19
J: TRBJ2-1
CDR3: CASSIVHGQGANYNEQFF
DNA: TGTGCCAGTAGTATAGTTCACGGACAGGGGGCGAACTACAATGAGCAGTTCTTC

D: NA
size: NA
V: TRBV6-5
J: TRBJ2-5
CDR3: CASRPTGRETQYF
DNA: TGTGCCAGCAGACCGACAGGGAGGGAGACCCAGTACTTC

D: NA
size: NA
V: TRBV21-1
J: TRBJ2-5
CDR3: CASSNGPRGSGRTLPEEQYF
DNA: TGTGCCAGCAGCAATGGCCCCCGGGGTAGCGGGAGGACCCTCCCTGAGGAGCAGTACTTC

D: NA
size: NA
V: TRBV11-2
J: TRBJ1-1
CDR3: CASSMTVDTEAFF
DNA: TGTGCCAGCAGCATGACAGTCGACACTGAAGCTTTCTTT

D: NA
size: NA
V: TRBV7-2
J: TRBJ2-3
CDR3: CASRKVTDTQYF
DNA: TGTGCCAGCAGGAAGGTCACAGATACGCAGTATTTT

D: NA
size: NA
V: TRBV18
J: TRBJ1-5
CDR3: CASSSADRQPQHF
DNA: TGTGCCAGCTCATCGGCAGATCGTCAGCCCCAGCATTTT

D: NA
size: once
V: TRBV4-1
J: TRBJ2-5
CDR3: CASRIPGARETQYF
DNA: TGCGCCAGCAGGATACCAGGGGCGAGGGAGACCCAGTACTTC

D: NA
size: NA
V: TRBV6-5
J: TRBJ2-5
CDR3: CASSYGLGETQYF
DNA: TGTGCCAGCAGTTACGGGCTAGGAGAGACCCAGTACTTC

D: NA
size: NA
V: TRBV18
J: TRBJ2-2
CDR3: CASSPTYREINTGELFF
DNA: TGTGCCAGCTCGCCCACCTACAGGGAGATAAACACCGGGGAGCTGTTTTTT

D: TRBD2
size: NA
V: TRBV5-1
J: TRBJ2-3
CDR3: CASSFSSGAHTDTQYF
DNA: TGCGCCAGCAGCTTTTCTAGCGGAGCCCACACAGATACGCAGTATTTT

D: TRBD1
size: NA
V: TRBV5-6
J: TRBJ1-1
CDR3: CASSLRDRVPEAFF
DNA: TGTGCCAGCAGCCTCCGGGACAGGGTACCTGAAGCTTTCTTT

D: TRBD1
size: NA
V: TRBV5-4
J: TRBJ1-1
CDR3: CASSPFPLDRVNTEAFF
DNA: TGTGCCAGCAGCCCCTTTCCACTTGACAGGGTGAACACTGAAGCTTTCTTT